This T cell receptor (beta chain) comes out of a study of CD8 T cells in Susac syndrome. The overall study: Sequencing included Susac syndrome patients, 5 or 6 of them with active disease and fewer than 10 in remission. Patients with Susac syndrome, at blood draw, were therapy-naive, on corticosteroids, or on intravenous immunoglobulin alone. Whole-study findings and limits: In Susac patients, clonal expansion was not detected in CD4+ cells.

Germline CDR1 and CDR2: SGHTA and FQGNSA. This CDR3 has 15 amino acids. Trimming stripped 1 base from V and 4 bases from J, with 14 bases between. Concerning this clonotype itself: The antigen is undetermined.

Random hexamers were used to reverse transcribe an amount of about 0.45 to 1 ug RNA. The immunoSEQ assay covered 54 Vbeta and 13 Jbeta segments for CDR3. Via MiXCR, TCRdb re-called the immunoSEQ multiplex PCR reads, giving one row per CDR3 protein. The data contain tens of thousands of distinct CDR3 sequences, around 94% of them singletons. The chain combines TRBV7-2 with TRBJ2-7; D remains unclear. Sequencing was carried out using CD4+ T cells from PBMCs. The receptor was isolated from a human donor with Susac syndrome. Written as DNA, the CDR3 is TGTGCCAGCAGCTTAGGGACGGCCCTTCCATACGAGCAGTACTTC. It specifies CASSLGTALPYEQYF.